This TCR beta chain was recorded in a study of control samples from healthy donors and cancer patients. The protocol was immunoSEQ multiplex PCR, while the TCRdb copy is restricted to in-frame clones and leaves out a portion. The top ten clones hold approximately 48% of a sample with about 39,000 clones, around four fifths of them seen once. This CDR3 has 13 amino acids. The germline gives CDR1 MDHEN, CDR2 SYDVKM. J gave up 5 bases and V 5 bases, and 5 bases lay outside the gene matches. This clone was found a few times. The specimen sequenced was blood. The sequence came from a man in his 60s in good health. This chain uses TRBV28 with TRBJ1-2; 7 nucleotides agree with TRBD1. The CDR3 DNA reads TGTGCCAGCAGTGTGACAGGGAGGTATGGCTACACCTTC. Translation gives CASSVTGRYGYTF.